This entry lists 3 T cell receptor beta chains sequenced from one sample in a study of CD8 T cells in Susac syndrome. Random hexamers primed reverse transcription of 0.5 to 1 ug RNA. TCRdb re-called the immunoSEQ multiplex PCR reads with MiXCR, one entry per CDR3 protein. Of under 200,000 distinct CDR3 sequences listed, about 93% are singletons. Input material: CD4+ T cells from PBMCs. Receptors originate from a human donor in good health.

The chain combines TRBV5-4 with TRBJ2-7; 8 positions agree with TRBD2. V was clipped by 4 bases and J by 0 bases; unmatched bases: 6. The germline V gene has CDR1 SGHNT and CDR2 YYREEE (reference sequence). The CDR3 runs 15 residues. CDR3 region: CASSLGAGGSYEQYV. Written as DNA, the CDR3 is TGTGCCAGCAGCCTGGGGGCGGGGGGCTCCTACGAGCAGTACGTC.

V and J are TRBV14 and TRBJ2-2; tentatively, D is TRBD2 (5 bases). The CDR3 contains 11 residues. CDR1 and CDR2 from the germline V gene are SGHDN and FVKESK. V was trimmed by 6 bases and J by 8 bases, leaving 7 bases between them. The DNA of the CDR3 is TGTGCCAGCAGTCCGGGGGGGGAGCTGTTTTTT. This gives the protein CASSPGGELFF.

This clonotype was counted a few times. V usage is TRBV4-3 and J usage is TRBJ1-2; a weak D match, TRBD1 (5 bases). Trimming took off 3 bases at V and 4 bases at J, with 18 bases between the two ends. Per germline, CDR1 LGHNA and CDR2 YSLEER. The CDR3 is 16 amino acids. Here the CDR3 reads CASSQLGTNSGYGYTF. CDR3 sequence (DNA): TGCGCCAGCAGCCAGTTGGGGACCAATTCAGGCTATGGCTACACCTTC.